These T cell receptor beta chains were read from a single sample in a study of early T cells in non-severe SARS-CoV-2 infection. In TCRdb, the 5' RACE reads were re-called with MiXCR into one record per CDR3 protein. The profile covers some 41,000 distinct CDR3 sequences, with 5.8% appearing a single time and roughly 24% taken by the ten largest. Sequenced material: whole blood. These receptor sequences come from an adult who was a healthcare worker with PCR-confirmed SARS-CoV-2 infection or an uninfected control (not recorded which). CDR3s include the opening cysteine and the closing phenylalanine or tryptophan. A D gene is named only where the DNA matches it firmly. The size of a clone is reported for some rows only, either as once, few or many, or as a class for expanded clones.

d_gene	abundance	v_gene	j_gene	CDR3nt	CDR3aa
-	many	TRBV6-6	TRBJ1-5	TGTGCCAGCAGTTCCCGGACTTTGCCCCAGCATTTT	CASSSRTLPQHF
TRBD2	few	TRBV9	TRBJ2-7	TGTGCCAGCAGCGTAGCAAGCGGGGCTGGTACCTACGAGCAGTACTTC	CASSVASGAGTYEQYF
TRBD1	many	TRBV4-1	TRBJ1-4	TGCGCCAGCAGCCAAGATGGGACAGGGGGAGAAAAACTGTTTTTT	CASSQDGTGGEKLFF
-	many	TRBV7-2	TRBJ2-7	TGTGCCAGCAGCTTATGGTCGGGGTTCGAGCAGTACTTC	CASSLWSGFEQYF
TRBD2	few	TRBV7-9	TRBJ2-7	TGTGCCAGCAGTATAGCGGGCGGGAGGGCCAAGTACGAGCAGTACTTC	CASSIAGGRAKYEQYF
-	-	TRBV30	TRBJ1-1	TGTGCCTGGAGTCGCCGTCGGGGCGAGAACACTGAAGCTTTCTTT	CAWSRRRGENTEAFF
TRBD2	many	TRBV7-2	TRBJ2-3	TGTGCCAGCAGCCTTGGGTTAGCGGGGGCCCGCACAGATACGCAGTATTTT	CASSLGLAGARTDTQYF
-	many	TRBV30	TRBJ2-7	TGTGCCTGGAGTGTAGGGGGTTACGAGCAGTACTTC	CAWSVGGYEQYF
TRBD1	-	TRBV4-3	TRBJ2-2	TGCGCCAGCAGCACCGATGCAGGGGGCCGACAGGGCAGTTCCGGGGAGCTGTTTTTT	CASSTDAGGRQGSSGELFF
-	-	TRBV3-1	TRBJ1-4	TGTGCCAGCAGAAAACAGGGCTCTAATGAAAAACTGTTTTTT	CASRKQGSNEKLFF
TRBD1	many	TRBV7-9	TRBJ1-4	TGTGCCAGCACTCCCGGGACAGGTCCTTGGAATGAAAAACTGTTTTTT	CASTPGTGPWNEKLFF
TRBD1	many	TRBV30	TRBJ2-7	TGTGCCTGGAGTACAGGGGGCTGGGGATACGAGCAGTACTTC	CAWSTGGWGYEQYF
-	-	TRBV12-3/TRBV12-4	TRBJ2-2	TGTGCCAGCAGCCGATCCGGGGAGCTGTTTTTT	CASSRSGELFF
-	few	TRBV29-1	TRBJ2-1	TGCAGCGTTGGTAGGGCATACAATGAGCAGTTCTTC	CSVGRAYNEQFF
-	many	TRBV30	TRBJ1-5	TGTGCCTGGAGTGTAAACCCTTATCAGCCCCAGCATTTT	CAWSVNPYQPQHF
-	few	TRBV7-6	TRBJ2-7	TGTGCCAGCAGCTTAGGGCCGGCGGTCAGCTCCTACGAGCAGTACTTC	CASSLGPAVSSYEQYF
-	few	TRBV3-1	TRBJ2-3	TGTGCCAGCAGCCAACCAGGGAGAGGGGATACGCAGTATTTT	CASSQPGRGDTQYF
-	many	TRBV7-9	TRBJ2-3	TGTGCCAGCAGAGCCGGGACAGATACGCAGTATTTT	CASRAGTDTQYF
TRBD1	few	TRBV20-1	TRBJ2-3	TGCAGTGCCAGGACAGGGGGCACAGATACGCAGTATTTT	CSARTGGTDTQYF
TRBD2	-	TRBV7-3	TRBJ2-1	TGTGCCAGCAGCTTAACGCATAGGACTAGCGGGAAAAATGAGCAGTTCTTC	CASSLTHRTSGKNEQFF
TRBD1	many	TRBV6-5	TRBJ2-7	TGTGCCAGCAGTTACTCGGAACAAACAGGGGGTGAGCAGTACTTC	CASSYSEQTGGEQYF
-	many	TRBV5-5	TRBJ2-5	TGTGCCAGCAGCTTTTCTCAAGAGACCCAGTACTTC	CASSFSQETQYF
-	many	TRBV20-1	TRBJ2-7	TGCAGTGCTAGAGATTGGGGGACGGGCCCCTACGAGCAGTACTTC	CSARDWGTGPYEQYF
-	many	TRBV7-2	TRBJ1-1	TGTGCCAGCAGCTTAATGCGGAACACTGAAGCTTTCTTT	CASSLMRNTEAFF
TRBD1	many	TRBV29-1	TRBJ1-2	TGCAGCGTTATTTCGACAGGGAACTATGGCTACACCTTC	CSVISTGNYGYTF
-	many	TRBV7-6	TRBJ2-5	TGTGCCAGCAGCTTACAGCCAGCAGGACAAGAGACCCAGTACTTC	CASSLQPAGQETQYF
-	many	TRBV7-8	TRBJ1-2	TGTGCCAGCAGCTTAGCGTTGGGGGTACGTGGCTACACCTTC	CASSLALGVRGYTF
-	few	TRBV7-9	TRBJ2-2	TGTGCCAGCAGCTTAAGGGGGTCAGGAGCCGGGGAGCTGTTTTTT	CASSLRGSGAGELFF
-	few	TRBV27	TRBJ2-1	TGTGCCAGCAGTTTATCGTCTGGGTCTGAGCAGTTCTTC	CASSLSSGSEQFF
-	many	TRBV6-2/TRBV6-3	TRBJ2-7	TGTGCCAGCAGTTCCGGGACTCTCTCCTACGAGCAGTACTTC	CASSSGTLSYEQYF
-	many	TRBV6-1	TRBJ1-5	TGTGCCAGCAGTGAAGCCAGCCGCAATCAGCCCCAGCATTTT	CASSEASRNQPQHF
-	many	TRBV6-1	TRBJ2-7	TGTGCCAGCAGTGACGAGGGGCCCACCTACGAGCAGTACTTC	CASSDEGPTYEQYF
-	medium-sized	TRBV20-1	TRBJ2-1	TGCAGTGCTAGAGATCCGGCAGGCTCGTACAATGAGCAGTTCTTC	CSARDPAGSYNEQFF
TRBD1	many	TRBV7-9	TRBJ2-1	TGTGCCAGCAGCTTCTCCAGGGGGCATGAGCAGTTCTTC	CASSFSRGHEQFF
-	-	TRBV28	TRBJ2-7	TGTGCCAGCAGCTCCCTGGGCAGGGCCCCCGGCGAGCAGTACTTC	CASSSLGRAPGEQYF
TRBD2	many	TRBV4-2	TRBJ2-7	TGTGCCAGCAGCCAAGCTAGCGGGGGGGCCGGGAACGAGCAGTACTTC	CASSQASGGAGNEQYF
TRBD1	-	TRBV19	TRBJ2-6	TGTGCCAGTACGACAGGGGGCCCACACTCTGGGGCCAACGTCCTGACTTTC	CASTTGGPHSGANVLTF
TRBD2	-	TRBV7-8	TRBJ2-3	TGTGCCAGCAGCTTTTCTAGCGGGGGGGCCAATACGCAGTATTTT	CASSFSSGGANTQYF
TRBD2	many	TRBV29-1	TRBJ2-1	TGCAGCGTCAGAGCGGGGGGAGCCTACAATGAGCAGTTCTTC	CSVRAGGAYNEQFF
TRBD2	many	TRBV28	TRBJ2-7	TGTGCCAGCAGTCCCCTCGGGACTAGCGGAATCTACGAGCAGTACTTC	CASSPLGTSGIYEQYF
TRBD1	many	TRBV25-1	TRBJ1-4	TGTGCCAGCAGTGAATTGAACCGGGACAGGGGGCTCGGTAGTCTGGAAAAACTGTTTTTT	CASSELNRDRGLGSLEKLFF
TRBD2	many	TRBV20-1	TRBJ2-2	TGCAGTGCTCTATCCCTAGCGGGGCACACTCGTAGTTCCGGGGAGCTGTTTTTT	CSALSLAGHTRSSGELFF
-	many	TRBV4-2	TRBJ2-1	TGTGCCAGCAGCTCACCCCCGGGAGCTTCTACGAACAATGAGCAGTTCTTC	CASSSPPGASTNNEQFF
-	many	TRBV12-3/TRBV12-4	TRBJ1-1	TGTGCCAGCAGTGGGCAAATGAACACTGAAGCTTTCTTT	CASSGQMNTEAFF
TRBD2	-	TRBV20-1	TRBJ2-3	TGCAGTGCCCACCTAGCGGGAGGCGGGACAGATACGCAGTATTTT	CSAHLAGGGTDTQYF
-	-	TRBV18	TRBJ2-5	TGTGCCAGCTCACCCCTGACGGTATCACAAGAGACCCTGTACTTC	CASSPLTVSQETLYF
TRBD1	many	TRBV19	TRBJ1-1	TGTGCCAGTACCAAGGACAGGGGTCCTCTTCATTATATGAACACTGAAGCTTTCTTT	CASTKDRGPLHYMNTEAFF
-	many	TRBV6-5	TRBJ2-3	TGTGCCAGCAGTTACCGGCCGTCGAGCACAGATACGCAGTATTTT	CASSYRPSSTDTQYF
-	-	TRBV29-1	TRBJ2-3	TGCAGCGCCGCCGGAGATACGCAGTATTTT	CSAAGDTQYF
-	many	TRBV7-8	TRBJ2-7	TGTGCCAGCAGCTTAGCACAGGAGAAAAACTACGAGCAGTACTTC	CASSLAQEKNYEQYF